This TCR beta chain originates from a study of radiation and T cells in renal cell carcinoma. Only in-frame clones appear in the TCRdb table, and some are missing; sequencing was by immunoSEQ multiplex PCR. The sample has fewer than 200,000 clones, about 87% seen once. The CDR3 runs to 16 residues. Germline V gene data show CDR1 as SGHRS and CDR2 as YFSETQ. Trimming removed 1 base from V and 2 bases from J, with 10 bases in between. The time point denotes: blood 4 weeks post-SBRT, at nephrectomy. Described treatment: 15 Gy SBRT to primary tumor, nephrectomy 4 weeks later. The patient's renal cell carcinoma had clear cell pathology.

This rearrangement joins TRBV5-1 to TRBJ2-6; D is uncertain. The source of this sequence is a woman between 50 and 59 years old with renal cell carcinoma. Here the sequenced sample was blood, taken from a patient whose treatment included radiotherapy and nephrectomy. The CDR3 DNA sequence: TGCGCCAGCAGCTTGACTTTCCATACTGGGGCCAACGTCCTGACTTTC. It codes for CASSLTFHTGANVLTF.